The rows below give T cell receptor beta chains drawn from one sample of a study of Tregs in tolerant kidney transplant recipients. TCRdb keeps only in-frame clones here, not all; method: immunoSEQ multiplex PCR. Altogether tens of thousands of clones are present, about 89% being singletons, with the ten largest covering around 0.4%. The specimen was CD4+ T cells from blood, collected before the transplant. The source is a human donor who received a combined kidney and bone marrow transplant. Both conserved end residues are part of each CDR3. A D gene is named only where the DNA matches it firmly. Not every row has a clone size; where given, it reads once, few, many or a size class.

clone_size	j_call	cdr3_length	v_call	d_call	cdr3_aa	cdr3_nt
.	TRBJ2-1	12	TRBV28	.	CASSDTGTWQFF	TGTGCCAGCAGTGATACCGGGACATGGCAGTTCTTC
.	TRBJ2-5	15	TRBV30	.	CAWGRPPRYQETQYF	TGTGCCTGGGGGAGACCCCCTCGGTACCAAGAGACCCAGTACTTC
.	TRBJ2-1	14	TRBV11-3	TRBD2	CASSLGALADEQFF	TGTGCCAGCAGCTTAGGCGCACTAGCGGACGAGCAGTTCTTC
.	TRBJ2-5	13	TRBV27	.	CASSLTRQETQYF	TGTGCCAGCAGTTTAACCAGACAAGAGACCCAGTACTTC
.	TRBJ2-7	13	TRBV28	TRBD1	CASSGQGFGEQYF	TGTGCCAGCAGCGGACAGGGATTTGGCGAGCAGTACTTC
.	TRBJ2-7	16	TRBV6-6	.	CASSYSEGARAYEQYF	TGTGCCAGCAGTTACTCTGAAGGGGCCCGGGCCTACGAGCAGTACTTC
.	TRBJ2-3	16	TRBV5-1	TRBD2	CASSRTSGRGPDTQYF	TGCGCCAGCAGCAGGACTAGCGGGAGGGGGCCAGATACGCAGTATTTT
.	TRBJ2-2	18	TRBV4-1	TRBD1	CASSQGGGRGRNTGELFF	TGCGCCAGCAGCCAGGGGGGAGGCAGGGGGCGCAACACCGGGGAGCTGTTTTTT
.	TRBJ2-1	16	TRBV28	TRBD2	CASSTPGGPVYNEQFF	TGTGCCAGCAGCACCCCGGGAGGGCCTGTCTACAATGAGCAGTTCTTC
.	TRBJ2-5	15	TRBV5-1	TRBD2	CASSLLAGTQETQYF	TGCGCCAGCAGCTTGCTAGCGGGGACCCAAGAGACCCAGTACTTC
.	TRBJ2-2	15	TRBV7-3	TRBD2	CASSPRTSGPGELFF	TGTGCCAGCAGCCCGCGGACTAGCGGGCCCGGGGAGCTGTTTTTT
.	TRBJ2-5	18	TRBV28	.	CASSFMGPLREFQETQYF	TGTGCCAGCAGTTTTATGGGACCCCTCCGGGAGTTCCAAGAGACCCAGTACTTC
few	TRBJ1-2	15	TRBV6-5	.	CASSYSTGLNYGYTF	TGTGCCAGCAGTTACTCGACTGGCCTCAACTATGGCTACACCTTC
.	TRBJ2-3	17	TRBV5-1	.	CASRLGGGATSTDTQYF	TGCGCCAGCAGGTTGGGGGGAGGCGCAACTAGCACAGATACGCAGTATTTT
.	TRBJ1-4	16	TRBV30	.	CAWSVTGAATNEKLFF	TGTGCCTGGAGTGTTACAGGAGCTGCAACTAATGAAAAACTGTTTTTT
.	TRBJ2-5	14	TRBV27	.	CASRRGGERKTQYF	TGTGCCAGCAGACGGGGTGGGGAGAGGAAGACCCAGTACTTC
.	TRBJ2-5	12	TRBV27	TRBD2	CATREREETQYF	TGTGCCACCAGGGAGCGGGAGGAGACCCAGTACTTC
.	TRBJ1-3	14	TRBV30	.	CAWSVQGSGNTIYF	TGTGCCTGGAGTGTACAGGGTTCTGGAAACACCATATATTTT
.	TRBJ2-4	18	TRBV9	TRBD2	CASSEGGTSGSAKNIQYF	TGTGCCAGCAGCGAGGGGGGGACTAGCGGGAGCGCCAAAAACATTCAGTACTTC
.	TRBJ1-5	13	TRBV6-6	.	CASSYKLDQPQHF	TGTGCCAGCAGTTATAAGCTCGATCAGCCCCAGCATTTT
once	TRBJ2-1	13	TRBV5-1	.	CASSLEGVDEQFF	TGCGCCAGCAGCTTGGAAGGGGTGGATGAGCAGTTCTTC
.	TRBJ2-5	12	TRBV28	.	CASSLLPETQYF	TGTGCCAGCAGTTTACTCCCGGAGACCCAGTACTTC